This TCR beta chain appears in the sequencing data of a study of PD-1 blockade in classical Hodgkin lymphoma. Notes on the study in general: Complete responders' diversity at baseline resembled that of newly diagnosed patients. Nivolumab initiation under 1 year post-ASCT meant exclusion. Whatever underlies the repertoire differences (possibly disease activity or prior therapy) remains undefined.

Germline-derived CDR1 and CDR2 are WNHNN and SYGVQD (reference sequence). The CDR3 contains 14 residues. V lost 0 bases to trimming and J lost 5 bases, with 10 bases between them. Sequencing used immunoSEQ multiplex PCR; TCRdb keeps in-frame clones, though not all of them. The data show approximately 65,000 clones, roughly 89% seen once. The time point: cycle 4 day 1 (C4D1), after more than five weeks of nivolumab. Every patient relapsed after autologous stem cell transplantation, and brentuximab vedotin exposure varied. This clone appeared a single time. Its specificity is unknown. The rearrangement uses TRBV10-1 and TRBJ2-5; D remains unclear. This specimen consisted of peripheral blood mononuclear cells (PBMCs), obtained before the fourth cycle of nivolumab. The sequence was collected from a human donor with classical Hodgkin lymphoma. The CDR3 DNA follows: TGCGCCAGCAGTGAGTCGTCAGGTGTGGAGACCCAGTACTTC. Translation gives CASSESSGVETQYF.